The clone carrying this T cell receptor beta chain was recorded at least ten times. The junction differs from germline at one of its ends, possibly a read error. The CDR3 is 17 residues long. Looked up from germline, CDR1 is DFQATT and CDR2 is SNEGSKA (reference sequence). This sample stems from a study of tumor and adjacent non-tumor tissue in lung cancer. The template was RNA from unsorted bulk tissue. TCRbeta libraries were built with three rounds of nested PCR, modified from ARM-PCR. Using its own MiXCR run on the multiplex PCR reads, TCRdb lists one record per CDR3 protein. The data hold approximately 70,000 distinct CDR3 sequences, with around three quarters observed a single time.

This clonotype was obtained from a man between 60 and 75 years old with non-small cell lung cancer. Specimen: lung tumor tissue. The V call is TRBV20-1, the J call TRBJ1-1; tentative D call: TRBD1 (6 bases). The CDR3 DNA sequence: TGCAGTGCTAGAGAGGTTCTGGACAGCACCATGAACACTGGAGCTTTCTTT. This translates into CSAREVLDSTMNTGAFF.